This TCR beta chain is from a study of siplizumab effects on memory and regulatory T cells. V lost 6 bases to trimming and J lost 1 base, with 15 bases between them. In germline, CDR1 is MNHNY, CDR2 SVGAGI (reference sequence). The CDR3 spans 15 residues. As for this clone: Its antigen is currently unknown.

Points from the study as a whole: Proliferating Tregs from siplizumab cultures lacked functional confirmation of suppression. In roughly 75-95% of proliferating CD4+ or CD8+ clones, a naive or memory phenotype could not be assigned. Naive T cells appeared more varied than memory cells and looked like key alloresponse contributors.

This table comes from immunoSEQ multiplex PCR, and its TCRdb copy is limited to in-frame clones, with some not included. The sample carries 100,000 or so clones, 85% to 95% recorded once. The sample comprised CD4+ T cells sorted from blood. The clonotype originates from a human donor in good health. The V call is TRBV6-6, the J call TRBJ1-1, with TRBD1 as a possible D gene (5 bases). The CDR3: CASRAKDTSNTEAFF. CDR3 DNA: TGTGCCAGCAGAGCAAAGGACACCTCGAACACTGAAGCTTTCTTT.